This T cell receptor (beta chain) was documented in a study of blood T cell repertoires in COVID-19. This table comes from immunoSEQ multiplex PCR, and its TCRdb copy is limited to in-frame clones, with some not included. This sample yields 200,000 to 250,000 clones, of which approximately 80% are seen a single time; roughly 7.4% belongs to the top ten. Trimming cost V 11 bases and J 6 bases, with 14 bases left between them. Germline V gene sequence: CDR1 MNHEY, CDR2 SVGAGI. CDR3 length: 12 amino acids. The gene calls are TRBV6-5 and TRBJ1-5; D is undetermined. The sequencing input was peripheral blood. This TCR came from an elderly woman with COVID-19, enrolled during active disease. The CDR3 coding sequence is TGTGCCGCAAAGGAGGTCGGTCAGCCCCAGCATTTT. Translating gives CAAKEVGQPQHF.